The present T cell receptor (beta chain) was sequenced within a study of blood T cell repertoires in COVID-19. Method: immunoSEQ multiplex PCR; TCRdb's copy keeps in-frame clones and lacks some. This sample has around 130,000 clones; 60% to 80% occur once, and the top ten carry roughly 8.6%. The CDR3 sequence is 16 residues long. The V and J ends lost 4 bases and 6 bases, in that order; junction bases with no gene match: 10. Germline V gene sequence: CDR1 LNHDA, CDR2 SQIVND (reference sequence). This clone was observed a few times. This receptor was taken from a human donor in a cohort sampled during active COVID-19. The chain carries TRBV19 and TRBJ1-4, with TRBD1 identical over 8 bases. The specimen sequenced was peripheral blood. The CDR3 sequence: CASSRSSGGGDEKLFF. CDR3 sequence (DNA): TGTGCCAGTAGTAGATCATCAGGGGGCGGCGATGAAAAACTGTTTTTT.